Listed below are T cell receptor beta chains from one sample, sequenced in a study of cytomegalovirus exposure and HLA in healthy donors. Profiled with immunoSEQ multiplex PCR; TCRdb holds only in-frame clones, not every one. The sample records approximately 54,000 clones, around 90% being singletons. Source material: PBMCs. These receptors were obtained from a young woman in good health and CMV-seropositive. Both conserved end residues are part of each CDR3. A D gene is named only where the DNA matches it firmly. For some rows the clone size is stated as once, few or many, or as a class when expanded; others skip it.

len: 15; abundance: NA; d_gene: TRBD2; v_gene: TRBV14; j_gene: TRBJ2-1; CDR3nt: TGTGCCAGCAGCTCAACTGGACTAGCGGGGGGGAAGCAGTTCTTC; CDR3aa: CASSSTGLAGGKQFF
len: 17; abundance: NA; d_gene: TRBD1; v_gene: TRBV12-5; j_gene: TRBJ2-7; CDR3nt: TGTGCTAGTGGGTTACCCTCGCAGGGGGCGGTGACCTACGAGCAGTACTTC; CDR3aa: CASGLPSQGAVTYEQYF
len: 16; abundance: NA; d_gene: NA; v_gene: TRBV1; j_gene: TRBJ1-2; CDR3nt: TGCACCAGCAGCCAAGATGGCCAGACTTTTAACTATGGCTACACCTTC; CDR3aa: CTSSQDGQTFNYGYTF
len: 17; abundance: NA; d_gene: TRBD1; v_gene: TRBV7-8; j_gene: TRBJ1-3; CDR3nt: TGTGCCAGCAGTCGAACACAGGGGTATCTACCTGGAAACACCATATATTTT; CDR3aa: CASSRTQGYLPGNTIYF
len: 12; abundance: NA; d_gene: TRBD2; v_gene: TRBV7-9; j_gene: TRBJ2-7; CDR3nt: TGTGCCAGCAGGTCGGGGGGTCACGAGCAGTACTTC; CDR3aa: CASRSGGHEQYF
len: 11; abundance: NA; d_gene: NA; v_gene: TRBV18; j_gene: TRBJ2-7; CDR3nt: TGTGCCAGCTCTCCAGAGGCCGAGCAGTACTTC; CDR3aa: CASSPEAEQYF
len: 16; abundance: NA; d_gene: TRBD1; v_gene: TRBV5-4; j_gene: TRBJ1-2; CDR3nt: TGTGCCAGCAGCTCAAAGGGAGAGGGGGCGCGATATGGCTACACCTTC; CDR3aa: CASSSKGEGARYGYTF
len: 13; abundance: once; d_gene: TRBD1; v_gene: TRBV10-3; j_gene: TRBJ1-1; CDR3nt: TGTGCCATCGGGGTAGGACAGGAGCTTGAAGCTTTCTTT; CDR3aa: CAIGVGQELEAFF
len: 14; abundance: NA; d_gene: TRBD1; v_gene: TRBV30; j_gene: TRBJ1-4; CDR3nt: TGTGCCTGGACCCTCGGGACAGGGAATGAAAAACTGTTTTTT; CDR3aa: CAWTLGTGNEKLFF
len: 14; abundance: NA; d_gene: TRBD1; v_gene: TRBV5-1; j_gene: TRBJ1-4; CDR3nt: TGCGCCAGCAGCTCCGACAGGGTGGCTGAAAAACTGTTTTTT; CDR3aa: CASSSDRVAEKLFF
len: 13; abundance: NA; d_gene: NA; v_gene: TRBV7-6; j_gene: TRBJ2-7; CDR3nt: TGTGCCAGCAGCTATAAACAGGGTCTTGAGCAGTACTTC; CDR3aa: CASSYKQGLEQYF
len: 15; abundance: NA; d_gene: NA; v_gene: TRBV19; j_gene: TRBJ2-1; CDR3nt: TGTGCCAGTAGTATAAACCCAGGGTCCTACAATGAGCAGTTCTTC; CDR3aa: CASSINPGSYNEQFF
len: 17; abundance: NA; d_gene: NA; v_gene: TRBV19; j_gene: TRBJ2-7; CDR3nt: TGTGCCAGTAGTATATGGCTTGGGCAGGGGAGTAACTACGAGCAGTACTTC; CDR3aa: CASSIWLGQGSNYEQYF
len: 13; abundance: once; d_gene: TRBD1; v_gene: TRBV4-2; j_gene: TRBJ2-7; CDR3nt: TGTGCCAGCAGCCAACAGGGGGCAGGGGAGCAGTACTTC; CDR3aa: CASSQQGAGEQYF
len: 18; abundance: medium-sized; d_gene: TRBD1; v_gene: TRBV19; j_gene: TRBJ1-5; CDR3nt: TGTGCCAGTAGTGACGACAGGGGGAAACTTGATAGCAATCAGCCCCAGCATTTT; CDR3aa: CASSDDRGKLDSNQPQHF
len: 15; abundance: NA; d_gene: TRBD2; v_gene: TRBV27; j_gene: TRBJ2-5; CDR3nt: TGTGCCAGCAGGCTCCTAGCGGGGGGGCTGGAGACCCAGTACTTC; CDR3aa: CASRLLAGGLETQYF
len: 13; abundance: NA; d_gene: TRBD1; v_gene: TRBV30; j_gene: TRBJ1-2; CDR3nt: TGTGCCTTAAAGGGACAGGGGAATAATGGCTACACCTTC; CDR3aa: CALKGQGNNGYTF
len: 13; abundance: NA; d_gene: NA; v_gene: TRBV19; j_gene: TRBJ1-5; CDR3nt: TGTGCCAGTAATCAGGGTCGAAGTCAGCCCCAGCATTTT; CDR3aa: CASNQGRSQPQHF
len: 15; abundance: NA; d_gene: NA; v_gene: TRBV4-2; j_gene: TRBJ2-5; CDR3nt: TGTGCCAGCAGCCAAGATCGAGGCCAACAAGAGACCCAGTACTTC; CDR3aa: CASSQDRGQQETQYF
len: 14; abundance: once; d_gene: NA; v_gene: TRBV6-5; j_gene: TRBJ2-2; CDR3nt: TGTGCCAGCAGTTACAGAAGCGTCACCGGGGAGCTGTTTTTT; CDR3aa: CASSYRSVTGELFF
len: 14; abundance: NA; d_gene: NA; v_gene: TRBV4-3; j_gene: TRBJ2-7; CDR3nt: TGCGCCAGCAGCCAGAGAATAGGGGACTACGAGCAGTACTTC; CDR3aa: CASSQRIGDYEQYF
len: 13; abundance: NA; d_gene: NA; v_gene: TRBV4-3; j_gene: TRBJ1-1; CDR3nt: TGCGCCAGCAGGCAAAGGGGGATAACTGAAGCTTTCTTT; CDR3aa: CASRQRGITEAFF
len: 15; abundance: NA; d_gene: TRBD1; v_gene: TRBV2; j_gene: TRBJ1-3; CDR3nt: TGTGCCAGCACCCCCTCGACAGGGGCTGGAAACACCATATATTTT; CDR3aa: CASTPSTGAGNTIYF
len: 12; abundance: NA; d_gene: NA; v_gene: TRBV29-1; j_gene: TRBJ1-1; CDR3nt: TGCAGCGTTGCGCGCGAGAACACTGAAGCTTTCTTT; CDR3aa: CSVARENTEAFF
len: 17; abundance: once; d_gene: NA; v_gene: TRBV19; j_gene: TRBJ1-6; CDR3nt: TGTGCCAGTAGTCCGGCAGGGATTCTTGTGGATAATTCACCCCTCCACTTT; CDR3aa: CASSPAGILVDNSPLHF
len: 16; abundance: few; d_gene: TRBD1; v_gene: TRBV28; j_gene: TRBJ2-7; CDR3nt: TGTGCCAGCAGCCCGAACGGACAGGGGATGGCCTACGAGCAGTACTTC; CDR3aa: CASSPNGQGMAYEQYF
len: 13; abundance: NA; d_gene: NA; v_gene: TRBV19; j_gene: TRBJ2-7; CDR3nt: TGTGCCAGTAGTAACGGGGACTCATACGAGCAGTACTTC; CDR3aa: CASSNGDSYEQYF
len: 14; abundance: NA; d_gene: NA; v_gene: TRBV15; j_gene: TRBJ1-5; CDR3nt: TGTGCCACCAGCGTCAGACAGGGCAATCAGCCCCAGCATTTT; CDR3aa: CATSVRQGNQPQHF
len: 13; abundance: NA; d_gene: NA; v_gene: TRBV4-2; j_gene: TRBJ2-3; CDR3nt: TGTGCCAGCAGCACAGATAGCACAGATACGCAGTATTTT; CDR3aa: CASSTDSTDTQYF
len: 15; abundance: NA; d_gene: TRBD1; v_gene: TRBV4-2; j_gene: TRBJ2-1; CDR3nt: TGTGCCAGCAGCCAAGACGGGACAGGTCGAAGCGAGCAGTTCTTC; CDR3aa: CASSQDGTGRSEQFF
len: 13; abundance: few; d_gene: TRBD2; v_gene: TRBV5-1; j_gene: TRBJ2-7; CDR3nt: TGCGCCAGCAGCTTTACTAGCGGGGGCGAGCAGTACTTC; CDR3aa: CASSFTSGGEQYF
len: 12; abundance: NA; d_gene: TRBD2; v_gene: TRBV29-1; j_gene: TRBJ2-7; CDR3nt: TGCAGCGTTGATGGTTCGGGGGGTGAGCAGTACTTC; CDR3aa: CSVDGSGGEQYF
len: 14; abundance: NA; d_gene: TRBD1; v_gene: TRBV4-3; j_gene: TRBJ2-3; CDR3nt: TGCGCCAGCAGCCGAGACAGGGGCACAGATACGCAGTATTTT; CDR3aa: CASSRDRGTDTQYF
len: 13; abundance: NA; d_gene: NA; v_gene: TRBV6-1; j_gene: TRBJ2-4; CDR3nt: TGTGCCAGCAGTGGGACAGGGAGGGACATTCAGTACTTC; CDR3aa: CASSGTGRDIQYF
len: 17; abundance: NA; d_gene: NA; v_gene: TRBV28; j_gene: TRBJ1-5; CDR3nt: TGTGCCAGCAGTTACGGGGGGCCGGTCTTAGGGGATCAGCCCCAGCATTTT; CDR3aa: CASSYGGPVLGDQPQHF
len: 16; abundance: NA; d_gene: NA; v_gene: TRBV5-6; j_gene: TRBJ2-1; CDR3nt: TGTGCCAGCAGCTTGTTAGGTGCCGGCGGTCACAATGAGCAGTTCTTC; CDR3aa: CASSLLGAGGHNEQFF
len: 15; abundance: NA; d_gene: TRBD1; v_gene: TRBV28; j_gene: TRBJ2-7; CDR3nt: TGTGCCAGCAGCCGGGGACAGGGGGCTCCCTACGAGCAGTACTTC; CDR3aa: CASSRGQGAPYEQYF
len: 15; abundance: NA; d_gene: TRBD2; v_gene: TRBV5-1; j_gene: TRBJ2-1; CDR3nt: TGCGCCAGCAGCTTGGCCCAGCGGGGCTCGAATGAGCAGTTCTTC; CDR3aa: CASSLAQRGSNEQFF
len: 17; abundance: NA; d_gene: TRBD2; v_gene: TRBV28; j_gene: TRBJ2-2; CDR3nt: TGTGCCAGCAGTAAGCGGGGGCTCAGAACGAACACCGGGGAGCTGTTTTTT; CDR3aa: CASSKRGLRTNTGELFF
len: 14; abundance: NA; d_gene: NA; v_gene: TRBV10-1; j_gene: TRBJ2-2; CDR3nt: TGCGCCAGCAGCCGGGGTACGAACACCGGGGAGCTGTTTTTT; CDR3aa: CASSRGTNTGELFF
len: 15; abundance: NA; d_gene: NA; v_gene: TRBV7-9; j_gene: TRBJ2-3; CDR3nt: TGTGCCAGCAGCGTCGGACTATCCCCCACAGATACGCAGTATTTT; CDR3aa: CASSVGLSPTDTQYF
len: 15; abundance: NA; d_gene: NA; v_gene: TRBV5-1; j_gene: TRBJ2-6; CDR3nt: TGCGCCAGCAGAGATCGGAGCTCTGGGGCCAACGTCCTGACTTTC; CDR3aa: CASRDRSSGANVLTF
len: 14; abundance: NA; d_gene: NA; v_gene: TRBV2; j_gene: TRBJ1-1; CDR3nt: TGTGCCAGCAGTGATAAGGGAGTACTCACTGAAGCTTTCTTT; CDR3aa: CASSDKGVLTEAFF
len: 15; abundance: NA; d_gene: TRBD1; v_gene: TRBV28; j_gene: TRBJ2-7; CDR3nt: TGTGCCAGCAGTAAGGACAGGGAAGACTCCTACGAGCAGTACTTC; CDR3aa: CASSKDREDSYEQYF
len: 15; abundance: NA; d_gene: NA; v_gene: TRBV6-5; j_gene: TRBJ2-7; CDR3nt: TGTGCCAGCAGGGGTTCAAGGCAGGGTGCAAACGAGCAGTACTTC; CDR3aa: CASRGSRQGANEQYF
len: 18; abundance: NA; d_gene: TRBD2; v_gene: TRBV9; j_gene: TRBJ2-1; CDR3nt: TGTGCCAGCAGCGTTACCTCCTCCGCCGGGACTATCAATCGCGAGCAGTTCTTC; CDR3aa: CASSVTSSAGTINREQFF
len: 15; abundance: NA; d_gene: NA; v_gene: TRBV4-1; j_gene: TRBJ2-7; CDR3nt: TGCGCCAGCAGCCAGGCAGACAGGCTCTCCTACGAGCAGTACTTC; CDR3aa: CASSQADRLSYEQYF
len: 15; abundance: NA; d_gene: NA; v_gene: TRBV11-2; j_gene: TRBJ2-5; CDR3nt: TGTGCCAGCAGCTTAGATAGAGCAGGGGTCGAGACCCAGTACTTC; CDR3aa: CASSLDRAGVETQYF
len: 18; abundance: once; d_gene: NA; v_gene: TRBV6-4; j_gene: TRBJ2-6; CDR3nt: TGTGCCAGCAGTGACTCGATAAGGGGTTTCTCTGGGGCCAACGTCCTGACTTTC; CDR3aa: CASSDSIRGFSGANVLTF
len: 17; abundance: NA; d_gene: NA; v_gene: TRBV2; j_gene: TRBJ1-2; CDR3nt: TGTGCCAGCAGTGAAGCGCTCGGGGGGCTCGTGAACTATGGCTACACCTTC; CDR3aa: CASSEALGGLVNYGYTF
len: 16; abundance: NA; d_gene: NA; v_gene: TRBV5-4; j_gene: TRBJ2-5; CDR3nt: TGTGCCAGCAGCCTCGGCTCGAGGCGGGGTCGAGAGACCCAGTACTTC; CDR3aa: CASSLGSRRGRETQYF
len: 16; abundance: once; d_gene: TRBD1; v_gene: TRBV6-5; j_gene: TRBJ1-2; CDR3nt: TGTGCCAGCAGTTTGGACAGGGGGCAAGAGTATTATGGCTACACCTTC; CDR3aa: CASSLDRGQEYYGYTF
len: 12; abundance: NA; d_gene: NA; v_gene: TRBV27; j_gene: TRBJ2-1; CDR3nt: TGTGCCAGCAGTTGGTGGGGCGATGAGCAGTTCTTC; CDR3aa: CASSWWGDEQFF